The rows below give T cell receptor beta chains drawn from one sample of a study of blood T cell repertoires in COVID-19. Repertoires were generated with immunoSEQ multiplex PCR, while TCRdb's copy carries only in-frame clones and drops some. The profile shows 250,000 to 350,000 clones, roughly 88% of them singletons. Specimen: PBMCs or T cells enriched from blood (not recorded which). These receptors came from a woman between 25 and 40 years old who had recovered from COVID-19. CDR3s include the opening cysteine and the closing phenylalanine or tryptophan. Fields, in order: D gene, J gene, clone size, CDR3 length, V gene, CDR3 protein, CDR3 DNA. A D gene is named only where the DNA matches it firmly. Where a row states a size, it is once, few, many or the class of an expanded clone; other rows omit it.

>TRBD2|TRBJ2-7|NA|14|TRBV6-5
CASRQFGGDYEQYF
TGTGCCAGCAGACAATTCGGGGGGGATTACGAGCAGTACTTC
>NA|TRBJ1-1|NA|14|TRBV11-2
CASSLGRDTAVPFF
TGTGCCAGCAGCTTAGGTCGGGACACGGCGGTACCTTTCTTT
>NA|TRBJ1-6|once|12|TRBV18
CASSLPGSPLHF
TGTGCCAGCTCACTCCCGGGGTCACCCCTCCACTTT
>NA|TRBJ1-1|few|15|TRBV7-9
CASSLGGRDGTEAFF
TGTGCCAGCAGCTTAGGCGGGAGGGATGGCACTGAAGCTTTCTTT
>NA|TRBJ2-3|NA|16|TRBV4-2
CASSQDWTSSTDTQYF
TGTGCCAGCAGCCAAGATTGGACTTCAAGCACAGATACGCAGTATTTT
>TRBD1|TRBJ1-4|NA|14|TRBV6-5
CASRRDRAGEKLFF
TGTGCCAGCAGGAGGGACAGGGCGGGTGAAAAACTGTTTTTT
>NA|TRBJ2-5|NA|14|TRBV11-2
CASKPALSGETQYF
TGTGCCAGCAAGCCGGCCCTCTCCGGGGAGACCCAGTACTTC
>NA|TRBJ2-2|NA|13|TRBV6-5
CASRGPNTGELFF
TGTGCCAGCAGGGGGCCGAACACCGGGGAGCTGTTTTTT
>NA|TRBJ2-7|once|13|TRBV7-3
CASSRSGSYEQYF
TGTGCCAGCAGCCGCAGCGGGTCCTACGAGCAGTACTTC
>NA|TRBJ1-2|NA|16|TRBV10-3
CAISVSRQDSDYGYTF
TGTGCCATCAGTGTGAGTAGACAGGACTCAGACTATGGCTACACCTTC
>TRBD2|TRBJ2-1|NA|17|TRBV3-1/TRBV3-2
CASSPSSGTSSYNEQFF
TGTGCCAGCAGCCCCTCTAGCGGGACGAGCTCCTACAATGAGCAGTTCTTC
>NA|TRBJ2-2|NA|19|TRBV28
CASSLYATTGSQGTGELFF
TGTGCCAGCAGTTTATATGCGACGACCGGGAGTCAGGGCACCGGGGAGCTGTTTTTT